The 28 T cell receptor beta chains given below trace back to one sample, sequenced in a study of blood T cell repertoires in COVID-19. Repertoires were generated with immunoSEQ multiplex PCR, while TCRdb's copy carries only in-frame clones and drops some. The repertoire holds 250,000 or so clones, with about 91% as singletons. Sequenced sample: PBMCs or T cells enriched from blood (not recorded which). The receptor set was obtained from a middle-aged woman with acute COVID-19.

The J gene is TRBJ2-6, the V gene TRBV29-1, with a weak D call TRBD2 (6 bases). Germline lookup yields CDR1 SQVTM and CDR2 ANQGSEA. Trimming pared 4 bases from V and 0 bases from J, leaving 16 bases between. The CDR3 is made up of 17 amino acids. CDR3 sequence: CSVGSGTGNSGANVLTF. CDR3 sequence (DNA): TGCAGCGTTGGGTCTGGGACTGGAAACTCTGGGGCCAACGTCCTGACTTTC.

This clone has more than one count but fewer than ten. The V gene is TRBV4-2, the J gene TRBJ2-6; possible D gene TRBD1, 8 bases. CDR1 is LGHNA, CDR2 YNFKEQ, per germline. V lost 0 bases and J 2 bases, leaving 14 bases between the germline ends. The CDR3 contains 18 residues. The DNA of the CDR3 is TGTGCCAGCAGCCAAGATGGACAGGGAGGGGCTGGGGCCAACGTCCTGACTTTC. Protein sequence: CASSQDGQGGAGANVLTF.

This clone has at least ten counts. V is TRBV2 and J is TRBJ1-6; 10 bases map to TRBD1. The CDR3 is 13 residues long. V gave up 11 bases and J gave up 3 bases; unmatched junction bases: 1. CDR1 is SNHLY and CDR2 is FYNNEI in the germline V gene. DNA of the CDR3: TGTGCCGGGACAGGGGACTATAATTCACCCCTCCACTTT. Amino acids: CAGTGDYNSPLHF.

This clone was seen only once. The rearrangement joins TRBV18 to TRBJ2-3, with TRBD1 as a possible D gene (5 bases). V was cut by 2 bases and J by 2 bases, with 11 bases left in between. The CDR3 length is 15 residues. The V gene's germline CDR1 is KGHSH and CDR2 LQKENI. CDR3 nucleotide sequence: TGTGCCAGCTCACCAGTTGGGGCGGACACAGATACGCAGTATTTT. Encoded protein: CASSPVGADTDTQYF.

The chain links TRBV7-2 to TRBJ2-3, with no clear D. The germline CDR1 and CDR2 sequences are SGHTA and FQGNSA. V lost 2 bases, J lost 5 bases, and 8 bases lay in between. The CDR3 contains 13 residues. The CDR3 protein is CASSLTTGDTQYF. CDR3 coding DNA: TGTGCCAGCAGCTTAACCACGGGAGATACGCAGTATTTT.

The rearrangement uses TRBV4-3 and TRBJ1-2; D is unclear. V was shortened by 0 bases and J by 6 bases, with 8 bases between the two germline ends. Germline V gene lookup returns CDR1 LGHNA and CDR2 YSLEER. This CDR3 spans 13 amino acids. This chain's CDR3 is CASSQDRGDGYTF. DNA of the CDR3: TGCGCCAGCAGCCAAGATCGCGGGGATGGCTACACCTTC.

This clone was seen a handful of times. This sequence joins TRBV5-4 and TRBJ1-1; D is ambiguous. CDR3 length: 14 amino acids. Trimming took 3 bases from V and 11 from J, leaving 20 bases between them. The germline V gene encodes CDR1 SGHNT and CDR2 YYREEE (reference sequence). CDR3 bases: TGTGCCAGCAGCTCCCGTTCGTTAGTCACCCCTGCTTTCTTT. Translation: CASSSRSLVTPAFF.

In the case of this clone: This sample includes further DNA sequences coding for the same CDR3. This rearrangement joins TRBV7-6 to TRBJ2-2; a possible D gene is TRBD2 (5 bases). Germline lookup yields CDR1 SGHVS and CDR2 FNYEAQ. Trimming stripped 3 bases from V and 4 bases from J, with 12 bases between. The CDR3 length is 15 residues. The CDR3 sequence is CASSLGSGSTGELFF. In DNA form, the CDR3 reads TGTGCCAGCAGCTTGGGAAGCGGATCCACCGGGGAGCTGTTTTTT.

The chain carries TRBV2 and TRBJ1-2, with a weak D call TRBD1 (6 bases). The length of the CDR3 is 14 residues. Germline CDR1 reads SNHLY; CDR2 reads FYNNEI. Trimming shortened V by 6 bases and J by 7 bases, and 18 bases separated the two germline ends. In DNA, the CDR3 is TGTGCCAGCAGGGCGGGGGGAACAGGGTTTGGCTACACCTTC. This sequence encodes CASRAGGTGFGYTF.

The chain employs TRBV18 and TRBJ1-2, with 8 nucleotides matching TRBD1. V lost 5 bases, J lost 8 bases, and 4 bases stayed unmatched. Germline loops: CDR1 KGHSH, CDR2 LQKENI. The length of the CDR3 is 12 residues. CDR3 coding DNA: TGTGCCAGCTCATTAGACAGGGGCGGCTACACCTTC. This sequence encodes CASSLDRGGYTF.

The chain has TRBV7-7 and TRBJ2-7; 8 nucleotides line up with TRBD2. The CDR3 is 15 amino acids. Germline CDR1 SSHAT, CDR2 FNYEAQ (reference sequence). The CDR3 coding sequence is TGTGCTAGCACCCACTTCGGGGGGGGGCGGGACGAGCAGTACGTC. This gives the protein CASTHFGGGRDEQYV.

CDR3 sequence reads: CASSPLVPGSYNSPLHF. CDR3 nucleotide sequence: TGTGCCAGCAGTCCCCTTGTTCCGGGGTCCTATAATTCACCCCTCCACTTT. The rearrangement uses TRBV27 and TRBJ1-6; unclear D gene. Germline CDR1 and CDR2: MNHEY and SMNVEV (reference sequence). Between the trimmed V and J ends, which lost 5 bases and 1 base, there was a span of 15 bases. The CDR3 loop spans 17 amino acids.

CDR3 loop: CASSLTGVNSYGYTF. The CDR3 nucleotides are TGTGCCAGCAGCTTAACAGGGGTGAATTCCTATGGCTACACCTTC. J is TRBJ1-2 and V is TRBV5-6; 7 bases are shared with TRBD1. The junction had 8 bases not matched to a gene; V was cut back by 2 bases and J by 4 bases. Germline CDR1 reads SGHDT; CDR2 reads YYEEEE. CDR3 size: 15 residues.

V gene TRBV6-2 or TRBV6-3 combines with J gene TRBJ1-1; the match to TRBD1 covers 11 bases. Germline V gives CDR1 MNHEY, CDR2 SVGEGT. The CDR3 covers 18 residues. With V trimmed by 5 bases and J by 2 bases, 13 bases remained unmatched. The CDR3 sequence is CASSDPTDRGRPNTEAFF. In DNA form, the CDR3 reads TGTGCCAGCAGTGACCCAACGGACAGGGGGCGACCCAACACTGAAGCTTTCTTT.

On this clone itself: One end of the junction varies from germline; a read error may be responsible. In nucleotides, the CDR3 is TGCAGTGCTAGTGGCGGGGACGATTCCTTC. This translates into CSASGGDDSF. The rearrangement uses TRBV20-1 and TRBJ1-2, with D perhaps TRBD1 (5 bases). The CDR3 contains 10 residues. From germline, CDR1 is DFQATT and CDR2 SNEGSKA (reference sequence).

The gene calls are TRBV14 and TRBJ1-1, with TRBD1 matching 9 bases. The V and J ends lost 2 bases and 0 bases, in that order; junction bases with no gene match: 4. The CDR3 sequence is 16 residues long. In germline, CDR1 is SGHDN, CDR2 FVKESK. This CDR3 is CASSQTGGRMNTEAFF. As DNA, the CDR3 is TGTGCCAGCAGCCAAACAGGGGGCCGCATGAACACTGAAGCTTTCTTT. The full variable domain, in which reference TRBV14 and TRBJ1-1 provide the parts outside the CDR3, is EAGVTQFPSHSVIEKGQTVTLRCDPISGHDNLYWYRRVMGKEIKFLLHFVKESKQDESGMPNNRFLAERTGGTYSTLKVQPAELEDSGVYFCASSQTGGRMNTEAFFGQGTRLTVV.

This clone has just one count. This chain joins TRBV7-2 and TRBJ1-2; 10 bases match TRBD1. CDR3 length: 13 residues. Trimming cost V 5 bases and J 7 bases; bases outside gene matches: 4. Germline values: CDR1 SGHTA, CDR2 FQGNSA. The CDR3 loop is CASSPGQGPGYTF. The CDR3 coding sequence is TGTGCCAGCAGCCCGGGACAGGGGCCTGGCTACACCTTC.

The chain joins TRBV2 to TRBJ1-3, with D perhaps matching TRBD1 (6 bases). Germline V gene data show CDR1 as SNHLY and CDR2 as FYNNEI. CDR3 size: 15 residues. V was clipped by 6 bases and J by 0 bases, with 12 bases between them. The CDR3 DNA sequence: TGTGCCAGCAGGGGAACAGGGAGCTCTGGAAACACCATATATTTT. Translation: CASRGTGSSGNTIYF.

The chain has TRBV19 and TRBJ1-6; the D is unclear. CDR1 and CDR2 (germline): LNHDA, SQIVND (reference sequence). The CDR3 spans 16 residues. V was shortened by 5 bases and J by 7 bases, with 18 bases between the two germline ends. CDR3 protein: CASSASDRVLNSPLHF. The CDR3 DNA sequence: TGTGCCAGTAGTGCCTCCGACCGGGTATTGAATTCACCCCTCCACTTT.

The genes are TRBV6-6 and TRBJ2-7; 11 bases align to TRBD1. This CDR3 spans 14 amino acids. Losses at the gene ends were 5 bases for V and 6 bases for J; bases not matched to a gene: 6. CDR1 and CDR2 (germline): MNHNY, SVGAGI (reference sequence). CDR3 in amino acids: CASSRSGTGGEQYF. CDR3 nucleotide sequence: TGTGCCAGCAGTCGATCCGGGACAGGGGGCGAGCAGTACTTC.

The chain recombines TRBV7-9 with TRBJ1-3, with D perhaps matching TRBD1 (6 bases). The germline V gene encodes CDR1 SEHNR and CDR2 FQNEAQ (reference sequence). The CDR3 spans 14 residues. Trimming removed 6 bases from V and 3 bases from J, with 12 bases in between. CDR3 sequence: CASSRQGGGNTIYF. DNA of the CDR3: TGTGCCAGCAGTCGACAAGGGGGTGGAAACACCATATATTTT.

In its sample, this clone was seen once. The rearrangement uses TRBV9 and TRBJ1-2; 8 bases are shared with TRBD1. This CDR3 spans 16 amino acids. Per the germline V gene, CDR1 is SGDLS and CDR2 is YYNGEE. V lost 0 bases, J lost 7 bases, and 11 bases stayed unmatched. As DNA, the CDR3 is TGTGCCAGCAGCGTAGGGGCAGGGACAGGACCAGGTGGCTACACCTTC. It is translated as CASSVGAGTGPGGYTF.

The rearrangement joins TRBV18 to TRBJ1-1; D may be TRBD1 (5 bases). CDR3 length: 14 residues. Germline V gene sequence: CDR1 KGHSH, CDR2 LQKENI. V dropped 2 bases and J dropped 0 bases, with 7 bases sitting between them. The CDR3 bases are TGTGCCAGCTCACCAGGGGGGATGAACACTGAAGCTTTCTTT. Protein: CASSPGGMNTEAFF.

The rearrangement joins TRBV18 to TRBJ2-7, with TRBD1 as a possible D gene (6 bases). V was clipped by 5 bases and J by 2 bases, with 13 bases between them. The CDR3 contains 14 residues. The V gene's germline CDR1 is KGHSH and CDR2 LQKENI. The CDR3 DNA is TGTGCCAGCTCATCTCAGCAGGGGACCTACGAGCAGTACGTC. Translated: CASSSQQGTYEQYV.

CDR3 nucleotides: TGTGCCAGCAGCACACTAGCAAACACAGATACGCAGTATTTT. Protein sequence: CASSTLANTDTQYF. The chain links TRBV6-2 or TRBV6-3 to TRBJ2-3; D might be TRBD2 (6 bases). The CDR3 totals 14 residues. CDR1 and CDR2 (germline): MNHEY, SVGEGT. Trimming stripped 6 bases from V and 2 bases from J, with 12 bases between.

The rearrangement links TRBV19 to TRBJ2-3, with 14 positions matching TRBD2. CDR3 length equals 15 residues. With V trimmed by 5 bases and J by 5 bases, 3 bases remained unmatched. The V gene's germline CDR1 is LNHDA and CDR2 SQIVND (reference sequence). CDR3 in DNA: TGTGCCAGTAGTGGGACTAGCGGGAGAAGAGATACGCAGTATTTT. Translating it yields CASSGTSGRRDTQYF.

This rearrangement joins TRBV2 to TRBJ2-2; D possibly corresponds to TRBD2 (6 bases). This CDR3 spans 13 amino acids. Trimming removed 8 bases at V and 5 bases at J, with 12 bases between. Germline-derived CDR1 and CDR2 are SNHLY and FYNNEI. The chain's CDR3 is CASAPRGTGELFF. CDR3 bases: TGTGCCAGCGCACCCCGGGGGACCGGGGAGCTGTTTTTT.

The chain links TRBV19 to TRBJ2-5; weak D call: TRBD2 (5 bases). V lost 0 bases and J lost 4, with 15 bases in between. Germline V CDR1 and CDR2: LNHDA, SQIVND (reference sequence). The CDR3 consists of 16 residues. CDR3 sequence (DNA): TGTGCCAGTAGTATAGATAACAGCCGGGCGGGAGAGACCCAGTACTTC. This codes for CASSIDNSRAGETQYF.